These 25 T cell receptor beta chains were sequenced from one sample in a study of PD-1 blockade in classical Hodgkin lymphoma. The method was immunoSEQ multiplex PCR; TCRdb's version includes in-frame clones alone and lacks a portion of them. This table holds 7,000 or so clones, about three fifths found once. Time point of the sample: cycle 4 day 1 (C4D1), after more than five weeks of nivolumab. With no exception, relapse followed autologous stem cell transplantation in all patients, and brentuximab vedotin exposure varied. After PBMCs were thawed, their CD8+ T cells were isolated by magnetic negative selection. Sequenced material: CD8+ T cells from blood, taken before the fourth cycle of nivolumab. The receptors here all came from a human donor with classical Hodgkin lymphoma.

This chain links TRBV28 with TRBJ2-7; TRBD1 aligns across 7 bases. V was pared by 6 bases and J by 3 bases, with 8 bases of the junction left unmatched. CDR1 and CDR2 from the germline V gene are MDHEN and SYDVKM. CDR3 size: 14 residues. The CDR3 loop is CASRGPRQGYEQYF. The CDR3 bases are TGTGCCAGCAGGGGGCCCCGACAGGGCTACGAGCAGTACTTC.

V gene TRBV5-1 combines with J gene TRBJ1-1; D is perhaps TRBD1 (5 bases). The CDR3 spans 15 residues. Germline V gene sequence: CDR1 SGHRS, CDR2 YFSETQ. Trimming shortened V by 1 base and J by 4 bases, and 14 bases separated the two germline ends. CDR3 loop: CASSLRRGLGTEAFF. The CDR3 DNA reads TGCGCCAGCAGCTTGCGACGGGGCTTAGGCACTGAAGCTTTCTTT.

The chain joins TRBV5-3 to TRBJ1-5, with D uncertain. TRBV5-3 counts as an open reading frame of uncertain function. CDR3 length: 14 amino acids. The V gene lost 8 bases and the J gene lost 2 bases, with 14 bases spanning the gap. CDR3 in amino acids: CASSPGGGNQPQHF. DNA for the CDR3: TGTGCCAGCAGCCCGGGCGGGGGCAATCAGCCCCAGCATTTT.

This clone was observed a handful of times. The chain joins TRBV19 to TRBJ2-5; a possible D gene is TRBD1 (5 bases). The CDR3 has 14 residues. CDR1 and CDR2 (germline): LNHDA, SQIVND (reference sequence). Trimming took off 3 bases at V and 7 bases at J, with 15 bases between the two ends. The CDR3 sequence: CASSIIDSSGTQYF. The CDR3 nucleotides read TGTGCCAGTAGTATCATAGACAGTTCCGGGACCCAGTACTTC.

The gene calls are TRBV7-9 and TRBJ2-5; tentative D call: TRBD2 (6 bases). CDR3 length equals 17 residues. Germline V lookup: CDR1 SEHNR, CDR2 FQNEAQ (reference sequence). V was clipped by 2 bases and J by 1 base, with 17 bases between them. CDR3 region: CASSLLIAATPQETQYF. The CDR3 nucleotides read TGTGCCAGCAGCTTATTAATAGCGGCCACCCCCCAAGAGACCCAGTACTTC.

The gene calls are TRBV27 and TRBJ2-3; D not certain. Germline V gives CDR1 MNHEY, CDR2 SMNVEV (reference sequence). Trimming shortened V by 5 bases and J by 0 bases, and 9 bases separated the two germline ends. This CDR3 is built from 14 residues. CDR3 residues: CASSPLGSTDTQYF. The CDR3 DNA reads TGTGCCAGCAGTCCCTTGGGGAGCACAGATACGCAGTATTTT.

The rearrangement uses TRBV7-2 and TRBJ1-5; D is ambiguous. Germline assignment: CDR1 SGHTA and CDR2 FQGNSA. Trimming cost V 1 base and J 3 bases, with 10 bases left between them. The CDR3 covers 15 residues. The DNA of the CDR3 is TGTGCCAGCAGCTTAGATTTATCCACCAATCAGCCCCAGCATTTT. It codes for CASSLDLSTNQPQHF.

The chain carries TRBV7-3 and TRBJ2-3; 12 bases map to TRBD2. The CDR3 covers 15 residues. The germline gives CDR1 SGHTA, CDR2 FQGTGA. Trimming at V came to 3 bases and at J to 4 bases, leaving 2 bases not matched to a gene. CDR3 in DNA: TGTGCCAGCAGCTTGACTAGCGGGAGTCCAGATACGCAGTATTTT. Its protein product is CASSLTSGSPDTQYF.

The rearrangement uses TRBV7-8 and TRBJ2-7; TRBD2 might be the D (7 bases). There are 14 residues in the CDR3. V lost 5 bases to trimming and J lost 5 bases, with 16 bases between them. CDR1 and CDR2 from the germline V gene are SGHVS and FQNEAQ. The CDR3 DNA is TGTGCCAGCAGCGTCGTTAGGGGGGGGCACGAGCAGTACTTC. The encoded protein is CASSVVRGGHEQYF.

The V gene is TRBV11-2, the J gene TRBJ2-5, with D possibly being TRBD1 (6 bases). CDR1 and CDR2 from the germline V gene are SGHAT and FQNNGV. V lost 1 base and J 1 base, leaving 16 bases between the germline ends. There are 17 residues in the CDR3. The CDR3 is CASSLGDRPGAQETQYF. In DNA, the CDR3 is TGTGCCAGCAGCTTAGGAGACCGTCCAGGGGCCCAAGAGACCCAGTACTTC. Full variable domain (rest looked up from reference TRBV11-2 and TRBJ2-5): EAGVAQSPRYKIIEKRQSVAFWCNPISGHATLYWYQQILGQGPKLLIQFQNNGVVDDSQLPKDRFSAERLKGVDSTLKIQPAKLEDSAVYLCASSLGDRPGAQETQYFGPGTRLLVL.

The V and J genes are TRBV11-2 and TRBJ2-7, with 8 positions matching TRBD2. CDR3 length: 14 amino acids. CDR1 and CDR2 from the germline V gene are SGHAT and FQNNGV. V dropped 1 base and J dropped 3; count of bases not matched to a gene: 2. Here the CDR3 reads CASSLAGGDYEQYF. Here the CDR3 DNA reads TGTGCCAGCAGCTTAGCGGGAGGGGACTACGAGCAGTACTTC.

This chain connects TRBV7-9 to TRBJ1-1; 8 positions match TRBD1. The J segment lost 2 bases and the V segment lost 3 bases, leaving 2 bases of the junction unmatched. The CDR3 sequence is 14 residues long. CDR1 is SEHNR, CDR2 FQNEAQ, per germline (reference sequence). The CDR3 region has the DNA TGTGCCAGCAGCTTGGCAGGGGGCAACACTGAAGCTTTCTTT. Its translation is CASSLAGGNTEAFF.

The rearrangement joins TRBV19 to TRBJ1-1, with D uncertain. In germline, CDR1 is LNHDA, CDR2 SQIVND (reference sequence). The V and J ends lost 7 bases and 0 bases respectively, with 18 bases between them. The CDR3 extends over 16 amino acids. The CDR3 region has the DNA TGTGCCAGTATGAGGACTTGGGCAGACATGAACACTGAAGCTTTCTTT. As protein: CASMRTWADMNTEAFF.

This clone was found once. CDR3 region: CASSDGQFEQYF. In DNA form, the CDR3 reads TGTGCCAGCAGTGACGGACAGTTCGAGCAGTACTTC. The chain is built from TRBV2 and TRBJ2-7; possible D gene TRBD1, 6 bases. Looked up from germline, CDR1 is SNHLY and CDR2 is FYNNEI. The germline V and J ends were trimmed by 3 bases and 6 bases, with 9 bases remaining between them. This CDR3 region has 12 residues.

The chain recombines TRBV4-1 with TRBJ2-7; 11 bases line up with TRBD2. The CDR3 spans 15 residues. In germline, CDR1 is MGHRA, CDR2 YSYEKL. V lost 2 bases to trimming and J lost 3 bases; unmatched junction nucleotides: 3. CDR3: CASSQTGTSGYEQYF. The CDR3 DNA reads TGCGCCAGCAGCCAAACCGGGACTAGCGGCTACGAGCAGTACTTC.

This chain joins TRBV27 and TRBJ2-3; 8 nucleotides match TRBD1. CDR3 length: 17 amino acids. V lost 1 base, J lost 4 bases, and 10 bases stayed unmatched. Germline-derived CDR1 and CDR2 are MNHEY and SMNVEV (reference sequence). The CDR3 DNA follows: TGTGCCAGCAGTTTATATGGAGAGACAGGGGCGCCAGATACGCAGTATTTT. It is translated as CASSLYGETGAPDTQYF.

By sample fraction, this clone is medium-sized. The gene calls are TRBV29-1 and TRBJ1-1, with TRBD1 as a possible D gene (6 bases). The germline V gene has CDR1 SQVTM and CDR2 ANQGSEA. V dropped 4 bases and J dropped 6 bases, with 18 bases sitting between them. This CDR3 region has 14 residues. The CDR3 nucleotides are TGCAGCGTTGGGGGGGCAGGGAGCAGACCTGAAGCTTTCTTT. Its protein product is CSVGGAGSRPEAFF.

This clone qualifies as medium-sized. The chain employs TRBV4-1 and TRBJ2-7, with TRBD1 identical over 9 bases. J was trimmed by 2 bases and V by 0 bases; bases with no gene match: 2. This CDR3 is 15 amino acids long. Germline CDR1 and CDR2: MGHRA and YSYEKL. CDR3 DNA sequence: TGCGCCAGCAGCCAAGAAGGGACAGGGACCTACGAGCAGTACTTC. Protein sequence: CASSQEGTGTYEQYF.

In this sample, this clone is large. V and J are TRBV7-2 and TRBJ2-7; 7 positions agree with TRBD1. J gave up 2 bases and V 5 bases, and 6 bases lay outside the gene matches. CDR1 and CDR2 (germline): SGHTA, FQGNSA. The CDR3 length is 14 residues. CDR3 sequence (DNA): TGTGCCAGCAGCGGCCGACAGGGACCCTACGAGCAGTACTTC. Amino acid sequence: CASSGRQGPYEQYF.

V and J are TRBV5-4 and TRBJ2-3, with D hard to call. The CDR3 extends over 14 amino acids. V shed 3 bases and J shed 1 base, with 9 bases lying between them. Germline CDR1 SGHNT, CDR2 YYREEE (reference sequence). Written as DNA, the CDR3 is TGTGCCAGCAGCTATCCAGATGGCACAGATACGCAGTATTTT. Translating gives CASSYPDGTDTQYF.

The chain carries TRBV19 and TRBJ2-1, with D uncertain. Trimming took off 0 bases at V and 8 bases at J, with 5 bases between the two ends. From germline, CDR1 is LNHDA and CDR2 SQIVND (reference sequence). There are 12 residues in the CDR3. The DNA for the CDR3 is TGTGCCAGTAGTATAGATGTCGATGAGCAGTTCTTC. Translated: CASSIDVDEQFF.

The rearrangement joins TRBV7-9 to TRBJ2-7; 7 positions agree with TRBD1. Germline V CDR1 and CDR2: SEHNR, FQNEAQ (reference sequence). V lost 5 bases and J lost 5; bases outside the gene matches: 9. The CDR3 has 14 amino acids. CDR3 protein: CASSPAQGDHEQYF. The CDR3 DNA reads TGTGCCAGCAGCCCGGCGCAGGGGGACCACGAGCAGTACTTC. The full variable domain, completed using reference TRBV7-9 and TRBJ2-7, is DTGVSQNPRHKITKRGQNVTFRCDPISEHNRLYWYRQTLGQGPEFLTYFQNEAQLEKSRLLSDRFSAERPKGSFSTLEIQRTEQGDSAMYLCASSPAQGDHEQYFGPGTRLTVT.

In its sample, this clone was seen a few times. The V and J genes are TRBV5-1 and TRBJ2-7, with 10 bases fitting TRBD1. V shed 4 bases and J 3 bases; nucleotides not matched to a gene: 4. This CDR3 is built from 14 residues. Germline CDR1 SGHRS, CDR2 YFSETQ. The CDR3: CASSQGQGHYEQYF. In DNA, the CDR3 is TGCGCCAGCAGCCAGGGACAGGGGCACTACGAGCAGTACTTC.

The chain combines TRBV7-5 with TRBJ1-5. TRBV7-5 is reported as a pseudogene. The length of the CDR3 is 15 residues. The CDR3 bases are TGTGCCAGCAGCCCCACAGTCGCGGGGGATCAGCCCCAGCATTTT. Amino acid sequence: CASSPTVAGDQPQHF.

The chain carries TRBV11-2 and TRBJ2-3; unclear D gene. The CDR3 contains 12 residues. Germline-derived CDR1 and CDR2 are SGHAT and FQNNGV. Trimming removed 5 bases from V and 4 bases from J, with 7 bases in between. In nucleotides, the CDR3 is TGTGCCAGCAGCCAATCGGCAGATACGCAGTATTTT. This codes for CASSQSADTQYF.